Listed below are T cell receptor beta chains from one sample, sequenced in a study of blood T cell repertoires in COVID-19. Generated by immunoSEQ multiplex PCR, the TCRdb table keeps only in-frame clones and is missing some. The data contain about 210,000 clones, about 85% of them singletons. Sequenced material: peripheral blood. These receptor sequences come from a man in his forties with acute or convalescent COVID-19. CDR3s include the opening cysteine and the closing phenylalanine or tryptophan. D genes are given only for firm matches. For some rows the clone size is stated as once, few or many, or as a class when expanded; others skip it.

v_call,clone_size,j_call,d_call,cdr3_aa,cdr3_nt
TRBV5-1,NA,TRBJ2-7,TRBD2,CASSYGTSGVYEQYF,TGCGCCAGCAGCTACGGGACTAGCGGAGTCTACGAGCAGTACTTC
TRBV20-1,NA,TRBJ2-3,NA,CSASQLVSSTDTQYF,TGCAGTGCTAGTCAACTAGTATCTAGCACAGATACGCAGTATTTT
TRBV5-6,few,TRBJ2-7,NA,CASSLNYAYEQYF,TGTGCCAGCAGCTTAAATTATGCCTACGAGCAGTACTTC
TRBV21-1,NA,TRBJ1-2,NA,CASSKGSGEPYGYTF,TGTGCCAGCAGCAAAGGTTCCGGGGAACCCTATGGCTACACCTTC
TRBV3-1/TRBV3-2,NA,TRBJ1-6,TRBD1,CASSQDTTGSNSPLHF,TGTGCCAGCAGCCAAGATACGACAGGGAGTAATTCACCCCTCCACTTT
TRBV19,NA,TRBJ1-4,TRBD1,CASSPRDRGSPMDEKLFF,TGTGCCAGTAGTCCCCGGGACAGGGGGAGCCCCATGGATGAAAAACTGTTTTTT
TRBV2,NA,TRBJ2-5,NA,CASRLAEETQYF,TGTGCCAGCCGGCTAGCCGAAGAGACCCAGTACTTC
TRBV19,NA,TRBJ2-7,NA,CASSIARGSSYEQYF,TGTGCCAGTAGTATAGCCCGAGGCAGTTCCTACGAGCAGTACTTC
TRBV15,NA,TRBJ2-3,NA,CATKKGQSRDLETQYF,TGTGCCACCAAAAAGGGACAGTCGCGGGATCTTGAGACGCAGTATTTT
TRBV6-5,NA,TRBJ2-3,NA,CASSYKYEDTQYF,TGTGCCAGCAGTTACAAATACGAGGATACGCAGTATTTT
TRBV9,NA,TRBJ2-5,NA,CASSLRGGAWETQYF,TGTGCCAGCAGCCTTAGAGGGGGGGCTTGGGAGACCCAGTACTTC
TRBV21-1,NA,TRBJ1-6,NA,CASSKPPAGALLKSPLHF,TGTGCCAGCAGCAAACCCCCGGCAGGGGCTCTGCTTAAGTCACCCCTCCACTTT
TRBV19,NA,TRBJ1-1,NA,CASSIGTQGRDEAFF,TGTGCCAGTAGTATAGGGACACAGGGACGCGATGAAGCTTTCTTT
TRBV28,NA,TRBJ2-5,TRBD1,CASSLLGTGHFGTQYF,TGTGCCAGCAGTTTATTGGGGACAGGCCATTTCGGGACCCAGTACTTC
TRBV12-1,NA,TRBJ2-7,NA,CASSSPTGIHEQYF,TGTGCCAGCAGCTCCCCTACAGGGATCCACGAGCAGTACTTC
TRBV19,NA,TRBJ1-5,NA,CASNSQPQHF,TGTGCCAGTAATAGTCAGCCCCAGCATTTT
TRBV10-3,NA,TRBJ2-7,NA,CAISDPRWSEQYF,TGTGCCATCAGTGATCCGCGATGGTCCGAGCAGTACTTC
TRBV28,NA,TRBJ1-1,NA,CASSLVSNTEAFF,TGTGCCAGCAGTTTGGTCAGTAACACTGAAGCTTTCTTT
TRBV5-4,NA,TRBJ1-1,TRBD1,CASSPGTGFFF,TGTGCCAGCAGCCCCGGGACAGGATTTTTCTTT
TRBV5-1,NA,TRBJ2-7,TRBD1,CASSTPDRVEIYEQYF,TGCGCCAGCAGCACGCCGGACAGGGTGGAAATCTACGAGCAGTACTTC
TRBV20-1,NA,TRBJ2-4,NA,CSASRGGLPIQYF,TGCAGTGCTAGTCGAGGGGGACTACCTATTCAGTACTTC
TRBV29-1,few,TRBJ1-1,TRBD1,CSVRQTGGTEAFF,TGCAGCGTCAGACAGACAGGGGGCACTGAAGCTTTCTTT
TRBV28,NA,TRBJ1-6,TRBD1,CASSPPGQGDSPLHF,TGTGCCAGCAGTCCACCGGGACAGGGGGACTCACCCCTCCACTTT
TRBV12-3/TRBV12-4,few,TRBJ2-7,NA,CASSPQGHEQYF,TGTGCCAGCAGTCCCCAGGGGCACGAGCAGTACTTC
TRBV30,few,TRBJ1-2,NA,CAWNTGSYTF,TGTGCCTGGAATACCGGGAGCTACACCTTC
TRBV6-1,NA,TRBJ1-2,TRBD1,CASSEVGQANRGYTF,TGTGCCAGCAGTGAAGTGGGACAGGCCAACCGTGGCTACACCTTC
TRBV14,NA,TRBJ1-1,NA,CASSRQLRDIPGAFF,TGTGCCAGCAGCCGTCAACTCCGGGACATACCTGGGGCTTTCTTT
TRBV10-3,NA,TRBJ1-1,TRBD1,CAISEAGGNTEAFF,TGTGCCATCAGTGAAGCAGGGGGCAACACTGAAGCTTTCTTT
TRBV7-9,NA,TRBJ2-7,NA,CASSPGRTETQSYEQYF,TGTGCCAGCAGCCCAGGCCGTACAGAGACCCAGTCCTACGAGCAGTACTTC
TRBV4-3,few,TRBJ2-7,TRBD2,CASSQDGLAGSYEQYF,TGCGCCAGCAGCCAAGATGGGCTAGCGGGAAGCTACGAGCAGTACTTC
TRBV15,NA,TRBJ1-3,TRBD1,CATSRDLGRGDTIYF,TGTGCCACCAGCAGAGATTTGGGCAGGGGGGACACCATATATTTT